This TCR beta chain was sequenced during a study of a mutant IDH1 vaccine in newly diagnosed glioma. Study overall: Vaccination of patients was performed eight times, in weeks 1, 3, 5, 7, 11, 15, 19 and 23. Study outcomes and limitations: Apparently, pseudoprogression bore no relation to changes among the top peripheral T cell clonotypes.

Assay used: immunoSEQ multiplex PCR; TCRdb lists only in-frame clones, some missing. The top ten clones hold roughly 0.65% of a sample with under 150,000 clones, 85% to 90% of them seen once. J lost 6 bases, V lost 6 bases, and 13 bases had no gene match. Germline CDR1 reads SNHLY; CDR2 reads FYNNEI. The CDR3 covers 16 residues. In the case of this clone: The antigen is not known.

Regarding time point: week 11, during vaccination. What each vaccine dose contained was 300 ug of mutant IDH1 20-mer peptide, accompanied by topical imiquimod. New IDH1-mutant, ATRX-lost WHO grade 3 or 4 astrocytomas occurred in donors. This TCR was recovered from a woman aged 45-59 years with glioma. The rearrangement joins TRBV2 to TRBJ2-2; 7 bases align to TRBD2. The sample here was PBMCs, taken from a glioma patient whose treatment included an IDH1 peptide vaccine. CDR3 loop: CASSPTRGSYPGELFF. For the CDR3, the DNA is TGTGCCAGCAGCCCCACCCGCGGGAGTTACCCCGGGGAGCTGTTTTTT.